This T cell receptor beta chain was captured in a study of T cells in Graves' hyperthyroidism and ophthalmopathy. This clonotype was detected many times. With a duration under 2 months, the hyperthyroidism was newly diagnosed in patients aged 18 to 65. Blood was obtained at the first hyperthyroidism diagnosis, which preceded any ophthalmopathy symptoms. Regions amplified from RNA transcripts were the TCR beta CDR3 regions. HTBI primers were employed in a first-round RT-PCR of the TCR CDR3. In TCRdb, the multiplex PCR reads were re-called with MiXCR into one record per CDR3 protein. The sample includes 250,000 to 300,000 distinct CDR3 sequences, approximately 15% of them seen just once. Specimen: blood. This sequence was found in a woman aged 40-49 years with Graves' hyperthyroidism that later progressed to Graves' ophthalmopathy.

CDR3 DNA sequence: TGTGCCAGCAGACCAGGGACGGGTGGAAACACCATATATTTT. Translated: CASRPGTGGNTIYF. V gene TRBV12-3 or TRBV12-4 combines with J gene TRBJ1-3, with D maybe TRBD1 (5 bases). The CDR3 is made up of 14 amino acids. Trimming took 6 bases from V and 3 from J, leaving 12 bases between them.